The clone carrying this T cell receptor beta chain was detected many times. Its target is unknown. MiXCR, applied by TCRdb to the 5' RACE reads, yields one record per CDR3 protein. This table has tens of thousands of distinct CDR3 sequences, 3.6% appearing once. The sample originates from a study of neurological immune-mediated disorders. The germline CDR1 and CDR2 sequences are DFQATT and SNEGSKA (reference sequence). The length of the CDR3 is 11 residues. With 1 base removed from V and 8 bases from J, the gap between germline ends came to 8 bases. Whole-study results and caveats: No link was found between any clinical or MRI feature and the multiple sclerosis repertoire cluster. Expansion of TCR clones was greatest in HTLV-1-associated myelopathy and smallest in multiple sclerosis, where it fell below that of healthy controls.

Sequencing used PBMCs. This TCR was recovered from a man aged 25 to 40 with multiple sclerosis. The rearrangement links TRBV20-1 to TRBJ1-2; D remains ambiguous. The CDR3 sequence: CSARVAWGYTF. CDR3 nucleotide sequence: TGCAGTGCTAGAGTAGCGTGGGGCTACACCTTC.